The 13 T cell receptor beta chains reported below all come from one sample, sequenced in a study of control samples from healthy donors and cancer patients. Only in-frame clones appear in the TCRdb table, and some are missing; sequencing was by immunoSEQ multiplex PCR. Among about 120,000 clones listed, 88% were seen once. The material sequenced was blood. Every receptor here comes from a woman aged 65 to 85 in good health.

The V gene is TRBV7-2, the J gene TRBJ2-5, with TRBD1 matching over 7 bases. The CDR3 sequence is 14 residues long. Germline V lookup: CDR1 SGHTA, CDR2 FQGNSA. V lost 6 bases to trimming and J lost 10 bases; unmatched junction nucleotides: 14. DNA of the CDR3: TGTGCCAGCAGTCAAAATTCCAGGGGGTTCGACCAGTACTTC. Encoded protein: CASSQNSRGFDQYF.

The chain is built from TRBV4-2 and TRBJ1-2, with D uncertain. Trimming took 0 bases from V and 8 from J, leaving 7 bases between them. The CDR3 has 12 residues. Germline loops: CDR1 LGHNA, CDR2 YNFKEQ. The CDR3 spells CASSQDLNGYTF. The CDR3 DNA reads as TGTGCCAGCAGCCAAGATTTGAACGGCTACACCTTC.

The gene calls are TRBV29-1 and TRBJ1-4; D unresolved. Trimming cost V 6 bases and J 1 base, with 9 bases left between them. Looked up from germline, CDR1 is SQVTM and CDR2 is ANQGSEA. The CDR3 runs 13 residues. CDR3 sequence reads: CSVSSLTNEKLFF. DNA of the CDR3: TGCAGCGTATCATCACTAACTAATGAAAAACTGTTTTTT.

The chain is built from TRBV5-8 and TRBJ1-4, with TRBD1 as a possible D gene (5 bases). Germline V gene lookup returns CDR1 SGHTS and CDR2 YDEGEE. This CDR3 has 13 amino acids. Between the trimmed V and J ends, which lost 6 bases and 8 bases, there was a span of 14 bases. CDR3 residues: CASIRGQSEKLFF. The CDR3 DNA reads TGTGCCAGCATCAGAGGACAATCCGAAAAACTGTTTTTT.

The V call is TRBV19, the J call TRBJ1-4, with D hard to call. This CDR3 region has 15 residues. Germline CDR1 and CDR2: LNHDA and SQIVND (reference sequence). The V end lost 6 bases, the J end lost 0 bases, and 11 bases lay between the germline ends. The CDR3 DNA reads as TGTGCCAGTAGCCCAACCCGAGCAACTAATGAAAAACTGTTTTTT. Amino acids: CASSPTRATNEKLFF.

V gene TRBV2 combines with J gene TRBJ1-1; 7 nucleotides agree with TRBD1. Germline V CDR1 and CDR2: SNHLY, FYNNEI. Trimming took 6 bases from V and 5 from J; bases not matched to a gene: 6. The CDR3 spans 13 residues. The CDR3 spells CASRNQGGTEAFF. The CDR3 DNA reads as TGTGCCAGCAGGAATCAGGGGGGGACTGAAGCTTTCTTT.

This clone was observed a single time. The chain couples TRBV7-9 to TRBJ1-2, with a weak D call TRBD1 (6 bases). In germline, CDR1 is SEHNR, CDR2 FQNEAQ (reference sequence). The V and J ends lost 6 bases and 5 bases respectively, with 13 bases between them. This CDR3 spans 13 amino acids. DNA for the CDR3: TGTGCCAGCAGGCAAGAGGACAGTTATGGCTACACCTTC. This gives the protein CASRQEDSYGYTF.

This clone has a count of ten or more. The chain combines TRBV6-5 with TRBJ1-5; TRBD1 aligns across 9 bases. Trimming removed 7 bases from V and 6 bases from J; junction bases left unmatched: 10. Germline CDR1 and CDR2: MNHEY and SVGAGI. This CDR3 has 15 amino acids. The CDR3, as DNA: TGTGCCAGCACAGAAACAGGGGGCATCAGTCAGCCCCAGCATTTT. Translation: CASTETGGISQPQHF.

This chain connects TRBV6-2 or TRBV6-3 to TRBJ2-7, with D unclear. The CDR3 consists of 17 residues. The ends were cut back, 3 bases at V and 2 bases at J, with 20 bases in the middle. The germline V gene encodes CDR1 MNHEY and CDR2 SVGEGT. The CDR3 region is CASSYSRPHADPYEQYF. The CDR3 DNA follows: TGTGCCAGCAGTTATTCCCGGCCTCATGCAGACCCCTACGAGCAGTACTTC.

This chain links TRBV12-2 with TRBJ2-7. TRBV12-2 is given as a pseudogene. This CDR3 has 12 amino acids. This CDR3 reads CASRPGRYEQYF. The CDR3 DNA sequence: TGTGCAAGTCGCCCAGGGAGATACGAGCAGTACTTC.

The rearrangement links TRBV29-1 to TRBJ1-1; no reliable D call. This CDR3 has 10 residues. Looked up from germline, CDR1 is SQVTM and CDR2 is ANQGSEA. V was pared by 3 bases and J by 9 bases, with 8 bases between. The CDR3: CSVDLGKAFF. CDR3 bases: TGCAGCGTTGATCTTGGAAAAGCTTTCTTT.

The V call is TRBV27, the J call TRBJ1-1, with D unresolved. Germline V gene sequence: CDR1 MNHEY, CDR2 SMNVEV (reference sequence). Trimming pared 6 bases from V and 0 bases from J, leaving 11 bases between. The CDR3 contains 14 residues. The DNA of the CDR3 is TGTGCCAGCAGACTGCAGACGTTGAACACTGAAGCTTTCTTT. It translates to CASRLQTLNTEAFF.

The chain combines TRBV5-6 with TRBJ1-4; no clear D gene. This CDR3 is built from 15 residues. The ends were cut back, 10 bases at V and 0 bases at J, with 16 bases in the middle. Germline V gene sequence: CDR1 SGHDT, CDR2 YYEEEE. DNA of the CDR3: TGTGCCGGCCGAAGAGACCGAGCAACTAATGAAAAACTGTTTTTT. Protein sequence: CAGRRDRATNEKLFF.